One TCR beta chain is described in this entry. Its antigen remains unidentified. This CDR3 region has 14 residues. Trimming removed 0 bases from V and 7 bases from J, with 10 bases in between. Germline V gene sequence: CDR1 ENHRY, CDR2 SYGVKD. Every donor was a healthy person donating bone marrow. This specimen comes from a study of cytomegalovirus exposure and HLA in healthy donors. Primers: 60 Vbeta forward and 13 Jbeta reverse. Sequenced by immunoSEQ multiplex PCR; TCRdb stores in-frame clones only, minus some. The sample contains roughly 120,000 clones, 65% to 85% of which appear only once. Study-level results: A later analysis showed that HLA-associated TCR beta chains had undergone more clonal expansion than equally common others.

The receptor comes from a woman younger than 35 in good health and CMV-seronegative. The gene calls are TRBV10-3 and TRBJ1-5; the D is unclear. Sequencing input: PBMCs. The CDR3 is CAISESGGGQPQHF. In DNA, the CDR3 is TGTGCCATCAGTGAGTCGGGAGGAGGCCAGCCCCAGCATTTT.